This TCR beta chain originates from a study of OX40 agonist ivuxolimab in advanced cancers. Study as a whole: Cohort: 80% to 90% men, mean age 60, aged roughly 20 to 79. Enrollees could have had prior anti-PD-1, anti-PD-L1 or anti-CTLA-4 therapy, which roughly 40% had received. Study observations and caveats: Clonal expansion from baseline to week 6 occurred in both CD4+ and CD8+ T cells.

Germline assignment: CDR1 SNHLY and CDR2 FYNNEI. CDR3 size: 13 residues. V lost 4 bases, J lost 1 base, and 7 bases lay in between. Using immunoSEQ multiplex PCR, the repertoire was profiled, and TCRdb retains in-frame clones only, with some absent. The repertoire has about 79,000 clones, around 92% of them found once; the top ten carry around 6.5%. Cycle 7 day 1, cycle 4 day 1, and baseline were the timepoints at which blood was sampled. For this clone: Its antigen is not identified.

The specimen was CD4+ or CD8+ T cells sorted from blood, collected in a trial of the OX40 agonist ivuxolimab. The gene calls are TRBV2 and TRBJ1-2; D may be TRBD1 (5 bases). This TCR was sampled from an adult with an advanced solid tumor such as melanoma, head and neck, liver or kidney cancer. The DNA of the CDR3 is TGTGCCAGCAGTGCGGGGGTTAACTATGGCTACACCTTC. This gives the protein CASSAGVNYGYTF.